These 21 T cell receptor beta chains came from one sample sequenced in a study of blood T cell repertoires in COVID-19. This table comes from immunoSEQ multiplex PCR, and its TCRdb copy is limited to in-frame clones, with some not included. The sample has hundreds of thousands of clones; roughly 90% are singletons. The sample taken for sequencing was peripheral blood. Source of these receptors: a woman in her twenties or thirties with active or convalescent COVID-19.

The chain has TRBV23-1 and TRBJ1-6; 9 nucleotides match TRBD1. TRBV23-1 is treated as an ORF (open reading frame) with a function not yet certain. V was pared by 3 bases and J by 0 bases, with 6 bases of the junction left unmatched. The CDR3 consists of 18 residues. This chain's CDR3 is CASSQGQGGSSYNSPLHF. CDR3 nucleotide sequence: TGCGCCAGCAGTCAGGGACAGGGTGGGAGCTCCTATAATTCACCCCTCCACTTT.

J is TRBJ1-2 and V is TRBV7-9; the match to TRBD1 covers 10 bases. Germline V CDR1 and CDR2: SEHNR, FQNEAQ (reference sequence). The CDR3 spans 17 residues. Trimming removed 5 bases from V and 0 bases from J; junction bases left unmatched: 9. DNA of the CDR3: TGTGCCAGCAGCGCCAGTACGACAGGGGGCGCTAACTATGGCTACACCTTC. Its translation is CASSASTTGGANYGYTF.

The V gene is TRBV7-9, the J gene TRBJ1-1; D is unclear. CDR3 size: 11 residues. The V gene lost 5 bases and the J gene lost 1 base, with 2 bases spanning the gap. Germline-derived CDR1 and CDR2 are SEHNR and FQNEAQ (reference sequence). CDR3 region: CASSQNTEAFF. CDR3 coding DNA: TGTGCCAGCAGCCAGAACACTGAAGCTTTCTTT. Using reference TRBV7-9 and TRBJ1-1 for the parts outside the CDR3, the full variable domain is DTGVSQNPRHKITKRGQNVTFRCDPISEHNRLYWYRQTLGQGPEFLTYFQNEAQLEKSRLLSDRFSAERPKGSFSTLEIQRTEQGDSAMYLCASSQNTEAFFGQGTRLTVV.

The chain links TRBV4-1 to TRBJ2-7; a weak D match, TRBD1 (6 bases). From germline, CDR1 is MGHRA and CDR2 YSYEKL. This CDR3 spans 13 amino acids. Trimming stripped 4 bases from V and 1 base from J, with 8 bases between. DNA for the CDR3: TGCGCCAGCAGCCCGGACAGTTCCTACGAGCAGTACTTC. It translates to CASSPDSSYEQYF.

The CDR3 here is CASSLERRGGPWDEQFF. CDR3 DNA: TGTGCCAGCAGCTTAGAGCGCCGCGGGGGGCCCTGGGATGAGCAGTTCTTC. The V and J genes are TRBV7-7 and TRBJ2-1, with TRBD2 identical over 8 bases. Germline-derived CDR1 and CDR2 are SSHAT and FNYEAQ (reference sequence). After removal of 1 base from V and 8 bases from J, the junction contained 13 bases not matched to a gene. This CDR3 contains 17 residues.

This clone was seen a few times. The chain is built from TRBV6-2 or TRBV6-3 and TRBJ1-1; D not certain. The CDR3 extends over 12 amino acids. Trimming took 6 bases from V and 7 from J, leaving 12 bases between them. The germline V gene encodes CDR1 MNHEY and CDR2 SVGEGT. The CDR3 loop reads CASSNIHSEAFF. The CDR3 DNA reads TGTGCCAGCAGCAACATTCACAGTGAAGCTTTCTTT.

This chain's CDR3 is CASSSGFYLYEQYF. In nucleotides, the CDR3 is TGTGCCAGCAGCTCCGGGTTCTACCTCTACGAGCAGTACTTC. V usage is TRBV7-2 and J usage is TRBJ2-7; D not certain. The length of the CDR3 is 14 residues. Between the trimmed V and J ends, which lost 4 bases and 3 bases, there was a span of 13 bases. Germline-derived CDR1 and CDR2 are SGHTA and FQGNSA.

The chain combines TRBV5-6 with TRBJ2-7, with 9 bases that match TRBD2. Germline CDR1 SGHDT, CDR2 YYEEEE. The CDR3 contains 14 residues. V gave up 2 bases and J gave up 7 bases; unmatched junction bases: 7. CDR3 amino acids: CASSLIAGAGEQYF. CDR3 in DNA: TGTGCCAGCAGCTTAATAGCGGGAGCGGGTGAGCAGTACTTC.

The table lists this clone with a count of one. The chain recombines TRBV5-4 with TRBJ1-4; D possibly corresponds to TRBD1 (6 bases). This CDR3 spans 13 amino acids. Germline V gives CDR1 SGHNT, CDR2 YYREEE (reference sequence). The ends were cut back, 1 base at V and 5 bases at J, with 6 bases in the middle. The CDR3 DNA reads TGTGCCAGCAGCTTGCAGGGGAATGAAAAACTGTTTTTT. Protein: CASSLQGNEKLFF. The variable domain in full, completed from reference TRBV5-4 and TRBJ1-4, reads ETGVTQSPTHLIKTRGQQVTLRCSSQSGHNTVSWYQQALGQGPQFIFQYYREEENGRGNFPPRFSGLQFPNYSSELNVNALELDDSALYLCASSLQGNEKLFFGSGTQLSVL.

The rearrangement links TRBV7-6 to TRBJ1-2, with 10 bases aligning to TRBD1. Germline V CDR1 and CDR2: SGHVS, FNYEAQ. This CDR3 has 17 amino acids. V lost 5 bases, J lost 1 base, and 10 bases stayed unmatched. Written as DNA, the CDR3 is TGTGCCAGCAGCCCAGCCCCGGGGACAGGGGTTAACTATGGCTACACCTTC. This sequence encodes CASSPAPGTGVNYGYTF.

This chain connects TRBV19 to TRBJ1-1, with 8 nucleotides matching TRBD1. Per germline, CDR1 LNHDA and CDR2 SQIVND (reference sequence). The CDR3 covers 14 residues. Trimming took 9 bases from V and 2 from J; bases not matched to a gene: 8. CDR3 nucleotides: TGTGCCAGCTGGACAGGGCAGGTTAACACTGAAGCTTTCTTT. Protein: CASWTGQVNTEAFF.

This clone was found a few times. This sequence joins TRBV4-1 and TRBJ1-2, with a possible D match to TRBD1 (5 bases). The V gene's germline CDR1 is MGHRA and CDR2 YSYEKL. The CDR3 runs to 18 residues. The V gene lost 3 bases and the J gene lost 0 bases, with 20 bases spanning the gap. In DNA, the CDR3 is TGCGCCAGCAGCCAGCCGGGGGGTATCACGAGTACTAACTATGGCTACACCTTC. This translates into CASSQPGGITSTNYGYTF.

The table lists this clone with a few counts. The chain is built from TRBV19 and TRBJ1-2; D is perhaps TRBD1 (6 bases). The V end lost 7 bases, the J end lost 2 bases, and 11 bases lay between the germline ends. The CDR3 has 13 amino acids. Germline loops: CDR1 LNHDA, CDR2 SQIVND (reference sequence). The CDR3 reads CASTRTENYGYTF. CDR3 DNA sequence: TGTGCCAGTACCCGGACAGAGAACTATGGCTACACCTTC.

V is TRBV6-5 and J is TRBJ2-1; 10 positions agree with TRBD2. V was clipped by 6 bases and J by 12 bases; unmatched bases: 8. CDR3 length: 13 amino acids. In germline, CDR1 is MNHEY, CDR2 SVGAGI. This CDR3 reads CASRHASGRGQFF. The CDR3 coding sequence is TGTGCCAGCAGGCACGCTAGCGGGAGAGGGCAGTTCTTC.

The genes are TRBV28 and TRBJ1-6, with 7 positions matching TRBD1. There are 14 residues in the CDR3. V dropped 7 bases and J dropped 7; count of bases not matched to a gene: 7. Germline loops: CDR1 MDHEN, CDR2 SYDVKM. CDR3 loop: CASKGAGANSPLHF. The CDR3 bases are TGTGCCAGCAAGGGGGCCGGAGCCAATTCACCCCTCCACTTT. Combining the CDR3 with reference TRBV28 and TRBJ1-6 gives the whole variable domain DVKVTQSSRYLVKRTGEKVFLECVQDMDHENMFWYRQDPGLGLRLIYFSYDVKMKEKGDIPEGYSVSREKKERFSLILESASTNQTSMYLCASKGAGANSPLHFGNGTRLTVT.

The chain uses TRBV28 and TRBJ1-5; a weak D match, TRBD1 (5 bases). This CDR3 spans 14 amino acids. Trimming left V 5 bases short and J 2 bases short, with 10 bases between. Germline V lookup: CDR1 MDHEN, CDR2 SYDVKM. The chain's CDR3 is CASSGGDGNQPQHF. Here the CDR3 DNA reads TGTGCCAGCAGTGGAGGGGACGGCAATCAGCCCCAGCATTTT.

The V gene is TRBV5-6, the J gene TRBJ2-1; possible D gene TRBD2, 6 bases. This CDR3 has 14 residues. Germline V gene lookup returns CDR1 SGHDT and CDR2 YYEEEE. V was clipped by 2 bases and J by 4 bases, with 10 bases between them. CDR3 nucleotides: TGTGCCAGCAGCTTCCCCGGGAGTTACAATGAGCAGTTCTTC. Encoded protein: CASSFPGSYNEQFF. Full variable domain (rest looked up from reference TRBV5-6 and TRBJ2-1): DAGVTQSPTHLIKTRGQQVTLRCSPKSGHDTVSWYQQALGQGPQFIFQYYEEEERQRGNFPDRFSGHQFPNYSSELNVNALLLGDSALYLCASSFPGSYNEQFFGPGTRLTVL.

The chain joins TRBV3-1 (or the pseudogene TRBV3-2) to TRBJ1-2; no firm D call. Trimming took off 0 bases at V and 4 bases at J, with 15 bases between the two ends. Germline assignment: CDR1 LGHDT and CDR2 YNNKEL (reference sequence). The CDR3 consists of 16 residues. The CDR3 here is CASSQDLWAASYGYTF. CDR3 bases: TGTGCCAGCAGCCAAGATCTATGGGCAGCCTCCTATGGCTACACCTTC.

The chain employs TRBV5-1 and TRBJ2-7, with D perhaps TRBD2 (6 bases). Trimming stripped 5 bases from V and 3 bases from J, with 15 bases between. The CDR3 consists of 14 residues. The germline V gene encodes CDR1 SGHRS and CDR2 YFSETQ. The CDR3 DNA reads TGCGCCAGCAGTGGAGGGCCCGCGGGCTACGAGCAGTACTTC. Its protein is CASSGGPAGYEQYF.

Written as DNA, the CDR3 is TGTGCCATCAGTCAAACAGGGGGAAGATCACCCCTCCACTTT. This gives the protein CAISQTGGRSPLHF. The chain carries TRBV10-3 and TRBJ1-6, with 8 bases matching TRBD1. Germline lookup yields CDR1 ENHRY and CDR2 SYGVKD. V trimming: 5 bases; J trimming: 10 bases; junction bases outside the gene matches: 7. The CDR3 has 14 amino acids.

This clone was counted a few times. The rearrangement links TRBV2 to TRBJ1-1; weak D call: TRBD1 (6 bases). CDR3 size: 15 residues. V shed 6 bases and J shed 0 bases, with 14 bases lying between them. CDR1 is SNHLY, CDR2 FYNNEI, per germline. CDR3 sequence: CASRDEGQMNTEAFF. In DNA, the CDR3 is TGTGCCAGCAGGGACGAGGGACAAATGAACACTGAAGCTTTCTTT.